One sample yielded the 11 T cell receptor beta chains listed below, sequenced in a study of cytomegalovirus exposure and HLA in healthy donors. Use of 60 Vbeta and 13 Jbeta primers characterized the PCR. Sequencing used immunoSEQ multiplex PCR; TCRdb keeps in-frame clones, though not all of them. The table lists about 150,000 clones, more than 70% of them singletons. Sequenced material: PBMCs. These receptors were collected from a woman aged 40-49 years in good health and CMV-seronegative.

The rearrangement uses TRBV2 and TRBJ2-1; tentatively, D is TRBD1 (6 bases). This CDR3 is built from 14 residues. Trimming took 5 bases from V and 6 from J, leaving 14 bases between them. Germline CDR1 reads SNHLY; CDR2 reads FYNNEI. The CDR3 loop reads CASSQLQGPNEQFF. Written as DNA, the CDR3 is TGTGCCAGCAGTCAATTACAGGGCCCCAATGAGCAGTTCTTC.

This chain connects TRBV5-8 to TRBJ2-2, with 10 bases fitting TRBD2. Germline assignment: CDR1 SGHTS and CDR2 YDEGEE. The CDR3 consists of 17 residues. V gave up 0 bases and J gave up 0 bases; unmatched junction bases: 2. As DNA, the CDR3 is TGTGCCAGCAGCTTGGGGCTAGCGGGGGCGAACACCGGGGAGCTGTTTTTT. Residues: CASSLGLAGANTGELFF.

The chain links TRBV13 to TRBJ1-4; weak D call: TRBD1 (6 bases). V was cut by 4 bases and J by 6 bases, with 18 bases left in between. Per the germline V gene, CDR1 is PRHDT and CDR2 is FYEKMQ (reference sequence). The CDR3 consists of 16 residues. The DNA for the CDR3 is TGTGCCAGCAGCTGGAACAGGGTTTACGGGGATGAAAAACTGTTTTTT. Translated, it gives CASSWNRVYGDEKLFF.

The chain links TRBV5-5 to TRBJ1-4; D gene uncertain. V lost 4 bases and J 0 bases, leaving 13 bases between the germline ends. Germline CDR1 reads SGHKS; CDR2 reads YYEKEE (reference sequence). The CDR3 sequence is 16 residues long. CDR3 sequence: CASSTQGSPTNEKLFF. In DNA form, the CDR3 reads TGTGCCAGCAGCACCCAAGGGAGTCCAACTAATGAAAAACTGTTTTTT.

The V and J genes are TRBV19 and TRBJ1-1, with D perhaps TRBD1 (5 bases). The V gene's germline CDR1 is LNHDA and CDR2 SQIVND (reference sequence). There are 13 residues in the CDR3. The V end was cut by 7 bases, the J end by 5 bases, with 14 bases between. CDR3 protein: CASMLRGRTEAFF. Written as DNA, the CDR3 is TGTGCCAGTATGTTAAGGGGCCGAACTGAAGCTTTCTTT.

The gene calls are TRBV9 and TRBJ2-1; D might be TRBD1 (5 bases). The V end was cut by 0 bases, the J end by 6 bases, with 10 bases between. The CDR3 spans 14 residues. CDR1 SGDLS and CDR2 YYNGEE come from the germline V gene. CDR3 coding DNA: TGTGCCAGCAGCGTAGGGGGCCAGGGCAATGAGCAGTTCTTC. Translation gives CASSVGGQGNEQFF.

This chain's CDR3 is CASRGGYTEAFF. CDR3 nucleotide sequence: TGTGCCAGTAGAGGGGGCTACACTGAAGCTTTCTTT. The chain couples TRBV19 to TRBJ1-1; 7 positions agree with TRBD1. The CDR3 runs 12 residues. Germline V lookup: CDR1 LNHDA, CDR2 SQIVND (reference sequence). Trimming at V came to 6 bases and at J to 3 bases, leaving 1 base not matched to a gene.

The chain joins TRBV7-2 to TRBJ2-5; TRBD2 matches 9 bases. Per germline, CDR1 SGHTA and CDR2 FQGNSA. V lost 2 bases and J lost 5; bases outside the gene matches: 3. The CDR3 contains 14 residues. The CDR3 here is CASSLLAGVETQYF. The CDR3 DNA follows: TGTGCCAGCAGCTTATTAGCGGGAGTTGAGACCCAGTACTTC. The entire variable domain, with the rest obtained from reference TRBV7-2 and TRBJ2-5, is as follows: GAGVSQSPSNKVTEKGKDVELRCDPISGHTALYWYRQSLGQGLEFLIYFQGNSAPDKSGLPSDRFSAERTGGSVSTLTIQRTQQEDSAVYLCASSLLAGVETQYFGPGTRLLVL.

The chain couples TRBV27 to TRBJ2-7, with D hard to call. The germline V gene has CDR1 MNHEY and CDR2 SMNVEV (reference sequence). There are 16 residues in the CDR3. Trimming removed 0 bases from V and 0 bases from J, with 12 bases in between. CDR3 residues: CASSLSAGESSYEQYF. In DNA form, the CDR3 reads TGTGCCAGCAGTTTATCGGCAGGCGAGAGCTCCTACGAGCAGTACTTC.

This clone showed up just a few times. The chain employs TRBV30 and TRBJ2-5; D might be TRBD2 (5 bases). V was trimmed by 8 bases and J by 0 bases, leaving 10 bases between them. The V gene's germline CDR1 is GTSNPN and CDR2 SVGIG (reference sequence). The CDR3 runs to 12 residues. The DNA for the CDR3 is TGTGCCCGCCGGGATTACCAAGAGACCCAGTACTTC. This translates into CARRDYQETQYF.

The chain has TRBV5-1 and TRBJ2-2; 10 nucleotides align to TRBD1. Trimming removed 4 bases from V and 3 bases from J; junction bases left unmatched: 3. This CDR3 comprises 15 residues. In germline, CDR1 is SGHRS, CDR2 YFSETQ. In DNA form, the CDR3 reads TGCGCCAGCAGCCGACAGGGGGCGGACACCGGGGAGCTGTTTTTT. It specifies CASSRQGADTGELFF.